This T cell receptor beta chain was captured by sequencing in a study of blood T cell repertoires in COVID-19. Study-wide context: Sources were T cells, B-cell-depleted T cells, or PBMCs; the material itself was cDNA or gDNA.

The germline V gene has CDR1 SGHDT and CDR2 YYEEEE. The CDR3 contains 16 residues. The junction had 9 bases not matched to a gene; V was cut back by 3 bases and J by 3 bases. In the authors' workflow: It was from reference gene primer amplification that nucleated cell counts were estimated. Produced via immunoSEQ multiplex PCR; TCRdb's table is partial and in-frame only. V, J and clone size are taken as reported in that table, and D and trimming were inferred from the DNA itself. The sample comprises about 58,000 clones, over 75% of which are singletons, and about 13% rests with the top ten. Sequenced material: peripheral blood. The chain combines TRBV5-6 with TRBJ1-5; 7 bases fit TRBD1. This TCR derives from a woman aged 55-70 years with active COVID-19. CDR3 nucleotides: TGTGCCAGCAGCTCTTCCGACAGGGCCTTCAATCAGCCCCAGCATTTT. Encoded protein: CASSSSDRAFNQPQHF.